The T cell receptor beta chain under discussion was sequenced for a study of T cell responses to AZD1222 COVID-19 vaccine. Libraries were prepared by immunoSEQ multiplex PCR; TCRdb keeps only in-frame clonotypes and omits some of them. The sample yields approximately 140,000 clones, approximately 90% seen once. The CDR3 has 15 amino acids. Per germline, CDR1 SGHRS and CDR2 YFSETQ. Trimming removed 3 bases from V and 3 bases from J; junction bases left unmatched: 6. The V and J genes are TRBV5-1 and TRBJ1-2, with 9 bases identical to TRBD1. Sequenced here: peripheral blood, sampled 28 days after the second AZD1222 dose. The clonotype originates from an adult who received the AZD1222 COVID-19 vaccine. For the CDR3, the DNA is TGCGCCAGCAGCTCCGGAACAGGGGGCCACTATGGCTACACCTTC. Protein: CASSSGTGGHYGYTF.